This T cell receptor beta chain emerged from a study of radiation and T cells in renal cell carcinoma (dated by TCRdb to about 2020). In terms of the full investigation: TCR beta sequencing covered 55 or so samples in total, comprising approximately 25 tumors and about 27 peripheral blood samples. Across all 50 or so samples, under 5,000,000 unique CDR3 nucleotide sequences, encoding 2.5 million to 3 million unique CDR3 amino acid sequences, were identified. Overall study results and their limits: A greater number of dominant CDR3 motifs was detected in irradiated tumors than in control tumors, and a larger share of the repertoire was occupied by these motifs in irradiated tumors than in control tumors. Because the trial had a single-armed design, the trial could not examine how radiation dose or scheduling affected the TCR repertoire. Because only small tumor regions of around 1 g were available, the study did not capture intratumoral heterogeneity. TCR clonality was higher in irradiated tumors than in controls, as the top 100 clonotypes made up an average of roughly 54% of the repertoire in irradiated tumors compared with around 40% in nephrectomy-only tumors.

Comments on this clone: The clone's antigen remains unknown. No per-base quality is available; no much larger clone lies one base away.

TCR beta libraries were generated from genomic DNA with the immunoSEQ kit, following the manufacturer's recommendations. Library preparation used a first multiplex PCR with proprietary primers, then a second PCR adding unique barcodes, with bead cleanups after each round. A positive control reaction and a negative control reaction, both provided in the kit, were run with every batch of samples. The final libraries were assessed on an Agilent 4200 TapeStation D1000 ScreenTape, pooled by volume, and quantified by qPCR. Sequencing ran on an Illumina NextSeq500 with a MidOutput 150-cycle cartridge, using 156 Read1 and 15 Index1 cycles with kit custom primers. The pooled library was loaded at about 1 pM with roughly 19% PhiX control spiked in. The original pipeline was this. Vendor-processed data were analyzed in R, and a clonotype was defined as all T cells sharing the same CDR3 nucleotide sequence. For clone abundance analyses, frequencies were normalized to the 10,000 most abundant clones per sample. Public T cell clones, averaging fewer than five per sample, were removed before analysis. Dominant motifs were analyzed with ImmunoMap using the PAM10 matrix, a gap penalty of 30, and a homology threshold of 0.3, and motifs with a cumulative frequency of at least 0.01 were considered dominant. TCRdb obtained this table from immuneACCESS and retained in-frame rearrangements with V and J assigned. These tables miss some clones; where compared with another copy, unresolved V genes account for less than half of the shortfall, and the remainder is unexplained. For V, J and clone size, that table is used; D and trimming come from the DNA. The sample table contains roughly 13,000 clones; only one count was recorded for around 50% of them. The top ten clones comprise approximately 12% of the sample.

According to the study, the label for this sample's time point signals: tumor resected at nephrectomy. Explained via the paper, the treatment or condition label denotes: treatment-naive control, cytoreductive nephrectomy. Control tumors were obtained from treatment-naive renal cell carcinoma patients in whom cytoreductive nephrectomy was performed without prior radiation. Every patient had renal cell carcinoma of clear cell pathology. The control tumors used for TCR sequencing were from a few females and roughly ten males, were resected between about 2010 and 2015, and had a median patient age of roughly 58 years (range roughly 40 to 82). Tumors were dissociated mechanically, digested with collagenase/hyaluronidase at 37 degrees C, processed in gentleMACS C tubes, and stored in liquid nitrogen. The QIAamp DNA Blood Mini Kit (Qiagen) was used to prepare genomic DNA for TCR sequencing. Samples were included in the analyses only if all quality control checks were passed.

V is shortened by 0 bases, J by 3 bases, and the region joining them spans 14 bases. The CDR3 numbers 16 residues from cysteine through phenylalanine. The entry retains the CDR3 DNA only, 48 bases that are in frame from base 1. As encoded in the germline V gene, CDR1 is SNHLY while CDR2 is FYNNEI. The rearranged chain carries TRBV2 and TRBJ1-1; tentative D gene TRBD1, with 5 bases matching. The receptor comes from a man aged 50-59 years with renal cell carcinoma. The input for sequencing was tumor tissue, taken from a patient whose treatment was nephrectomy without radiotherapy. The CDR3 region has the sequence CASSEAQFLGDTEAFF. The DNA sequence is given as TGTGCCAGCAGTGAAGCCCAGTTTTTGGGGGACACTGAAGCTTTCTTT.